This TCR beta chain was captured in a study of T cell repertoires in cytomegalovirus infection. On the study more broadly: CMV infection together with matching HLA type was indicated by public TCR beta signatures.

Study-level findings and limits: Cumulated frequencies of public TCR beta families served to identify carriers of CMV plus the relevant HLA.

On this clonotype: Its target is unknown. A read error may produce the germline difference seen at one junction end.

The CDR3 is made up of 9 amino acids. Germline CDR1 reads DFQATT; CDR2 reads SNEGSKA (reference sequence). MiXCR, run by TCRdb on the reads, gives a single entry per CDR3 protein. In the table there are hundreds of thousands of distinct CDR3 sequences, roughly 30% of which are singletons. This receptor was obtained from a human donor in good health (CMV status not recorded). Some clones in this sample may be carry-over from other donors' samples. Material: cultured CD8+ T cells from PBMCs, obtained from culture after CMV antigen stimulation. The rearrangement joins TRBV20-1 to TRBJ1-2, with D unclear. CDR3 nucleotides: TGCAGTGCTAAATATGGCTACACCTTC. Translating it yields CSAKYGYTF.